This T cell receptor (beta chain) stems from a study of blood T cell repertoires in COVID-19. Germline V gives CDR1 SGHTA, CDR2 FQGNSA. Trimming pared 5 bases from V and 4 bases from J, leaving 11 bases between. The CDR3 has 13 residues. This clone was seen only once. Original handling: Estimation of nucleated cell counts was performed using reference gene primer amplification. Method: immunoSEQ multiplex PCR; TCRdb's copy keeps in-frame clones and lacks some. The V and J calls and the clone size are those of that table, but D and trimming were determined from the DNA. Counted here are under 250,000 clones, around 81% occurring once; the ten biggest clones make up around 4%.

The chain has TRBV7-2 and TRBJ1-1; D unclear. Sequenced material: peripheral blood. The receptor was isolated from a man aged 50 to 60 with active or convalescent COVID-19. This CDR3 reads CASSPHTITEAFF. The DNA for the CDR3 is TGTGCCAGCAGCCCCCACACCATCACTGAAGCTTTCTTT.